This TCR beta chain comes out of a study of T cell changes during pregnancy in multiple sclerosis (dated by TCRdb to between 2018 and 2021). With respect to the entire study: In women with multiple sclerosis, the researchers looked at how the T cell repertoire shifted as pregnancy progressed.

Of note for this clone: It lacks a known antigen. Base qualities are not at hand, and no much larger clone is one base apart.

Receptor amplification or capture employed the immunoSEQ multiplex PCR assay. TCRdb provides this immuneACCESS table in a form limited to in-frame rearrangements. Some clones are lacking; in checked studies, under half of them reflect an unresolved V gene, and why the rest are absent is not known. This sample lists roughly 80,000 clones; 92% were detected once. Over 1.1% of the sample is taken by the ten largest. Looking up the germline V gene yields CDR1 KGHSH and CDR2 LQKENI. Trimming costs V 2 bases and J 0 bases, and their ends lie 13 bases apart. The CDR3 sequence holds 16 residues, the cysteine and phenylalanine included. The sequence is cut down to CDR3 DNA, 48 bases in frame from base 1.

The receptor chain draws on TRBV18 and TRBJ1-1, with an unclear D gene assignment. The sequence was obtained from a female donor with multiple sclerosis, enrolled in a pregnancy study. The source material was peripheral blood, sampled before pregnancy. The CDR3 sequence is CASSPLPGKMNTEAFF. The DNA sequence reads TGTGCCAGCTCACCATTGCCAGGAAAAATGAACACTGAAGCTTTCTTT.